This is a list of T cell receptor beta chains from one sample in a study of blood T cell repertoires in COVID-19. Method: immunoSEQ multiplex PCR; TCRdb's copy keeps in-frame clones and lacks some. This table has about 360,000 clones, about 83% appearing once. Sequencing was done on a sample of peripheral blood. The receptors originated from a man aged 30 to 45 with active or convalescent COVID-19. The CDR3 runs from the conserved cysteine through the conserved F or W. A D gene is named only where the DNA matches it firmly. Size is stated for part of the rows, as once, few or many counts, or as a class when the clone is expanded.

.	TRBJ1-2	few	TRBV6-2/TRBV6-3	CASSLDTNYGYTF	TGTGCCAGCAGTTTGGACACTAACTATGGCTACACCTTC
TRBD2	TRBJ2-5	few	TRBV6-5	CASKSGAKETQYF	TGTGCCAGCAAAAGCGGGGCGAAGGAGACCCAGTACTTC
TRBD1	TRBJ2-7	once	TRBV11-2	CASSGYRGVGYEQYF	TGTGCCAGCAGCGGCTACAGGGGCGTCGGCTACGAGCAGTACTTC
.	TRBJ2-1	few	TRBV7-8	CASSLDRNNEQFF	TGTGCCAGCAGCCTCGACAGGAACAATGAGCAGTTCTTC
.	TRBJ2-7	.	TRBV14	CASSQVYHEQYF	TGTGCCAGCAGCCAAGTTTATCACGAGCAGTACTTC
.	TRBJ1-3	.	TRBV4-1	CASSQGPGRGSGNTIYF	TGCGCCAGCAGCCAAGGCCCCGGACGGGGTTCGGGAAACACCATATATTTT
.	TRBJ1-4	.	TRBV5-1	CASSRRVSGATNEKLFF	TGCGCCAGCAGCCGCAGGGTTTCGGGTGCAACTAATGAAAAACTGTTTTTT
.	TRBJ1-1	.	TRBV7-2	CASSLKVVGRGWGTEAFF	TGTGCCAGCAGCTTAAAGGTGGTGGGCAGGGGATGGGGCACTGAAGCTTTCTTT
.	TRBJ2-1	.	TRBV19	CASSVFRETEQFF	TGTGCCAGTAGTGTCTTCAGGGAAACTGAGCAGTTCTTC
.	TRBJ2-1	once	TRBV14	CASRPMGAGNEQFF	TGTGCCAGCCGACCGATGGGGGCAGGCAATGAGCAGTTCTTC
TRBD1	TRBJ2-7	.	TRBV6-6	CASSWETGGGEQYF	TGTGCCAGCAGTTGGGAGACAGGGGGTGGTGAGCAGTACTTC
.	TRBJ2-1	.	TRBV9	CASSTRRNSYNEQFF	TGTGCCAGCAGCACCCGGAGGAACTCCTACAATGAGCAGTTCTTC
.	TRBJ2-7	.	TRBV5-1	CASSLALGQSYEQYF	TGCGCCAGCAGCTTGGCCCTCGGACAGAGCTACGAGCAGTACTTC